This T cell receptor beta chain was found in a study of blood T cell repertoires in COVID-19. At the level of the study: Spain, Italy and the United States supplied samples that represented acute and convalescent COVID-19. PBMCs, B-cell-depleted T cells, or T cells were the source of the cDNA or gDNA that made up the material.

Per the study methods: Amplifying reference gene primers gave estimates of nucleated cell counts. Produced via immunoSEQ multiplex PCR; TCRdb's table is partial and in-frame only. That table gives V, J and clone size, and the DNA gave D and trimming. The table has about 120,000 clones, about nine tenths seen once; the top ten hold roughly 30%. The V end was cut by 5 bases, the J end by 3 bases, with 2 bases between. Looked up from germline, CDR1 is MNHEY and CDR2 is SMNVEV (reference sequence). This CDR3 is built from 11 residues. Sequenced input: peripheral blood. This chain connects TRBV27 to TRBJ2-4; D gene unclear. This TCR was recovered from a woman aged 70-85 years with acute or convalescent COVID-19. CDR3 DNA sequence: TGTGCCAGCAGTCTCAAAAACATTCAGTACTTC. Translating it yields CASSLKNIQYF.